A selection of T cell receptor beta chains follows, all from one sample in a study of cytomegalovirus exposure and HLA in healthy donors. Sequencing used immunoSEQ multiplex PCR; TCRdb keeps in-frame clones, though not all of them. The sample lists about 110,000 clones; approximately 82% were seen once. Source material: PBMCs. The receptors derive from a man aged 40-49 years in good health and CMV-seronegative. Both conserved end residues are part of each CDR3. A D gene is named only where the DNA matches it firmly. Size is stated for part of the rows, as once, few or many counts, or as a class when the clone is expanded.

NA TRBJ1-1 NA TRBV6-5 TGTGCCAGCAGCAGCGGGCCGAACACTGAAGCTTTCTTT CASSSGPNTEAFF
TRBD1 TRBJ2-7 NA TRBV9 TGTGCCAGCAGCGTAAGTGGGACAGGGATCGAGCAGTACTTC CASSVSGTGIEQYF
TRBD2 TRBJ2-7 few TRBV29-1 TGCAGCGTTACTAGCGGGGGGCAAACCTACGAGCAGTACTTC CSVTSGGQTYEQYF
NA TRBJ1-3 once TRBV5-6 TGTGCCAGCAGCTTGTATCCAGGAATCTCTGGAAACACCATATATTTT CASSLYPGISGNTIYF
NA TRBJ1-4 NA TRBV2 TGTGCCAGCAGTGAAGGAGGGGGTAATGAAAAACTGTTTTTT CASSEGGGNEKLFF
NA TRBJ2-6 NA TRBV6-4 TGTGCCAGCAGTGGAGACTCCTCTGGGGCCAACGTCCTGACTTTC CASSGDSSGANVLTF
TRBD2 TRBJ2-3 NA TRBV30 TGTGCCTGGAGTGCCCTCCTACCGAGACTAGCGGTCCTGGGCACAGATACGCGGTATTTT CAWSALLPRLAVLGTDTRYF
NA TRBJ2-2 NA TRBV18 TGTGCCAGCTCACCAAGTCGACAGACAAACACCGGGGAGCTGTTTTTT CASSPSRQTNTGELFF
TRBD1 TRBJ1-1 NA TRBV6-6 TGTGCCAGCAGCCGAGGACAGGGTCCCTCTTTCTTT CASSRGQGPSFF
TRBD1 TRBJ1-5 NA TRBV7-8 TGTGCCAGCAGCTTAAGAGGGGGCTGGGGCAATCAGCCCCAGCATTTT CASSLRGGWGNQPQHF
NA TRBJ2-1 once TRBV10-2 TGCGCCAGCAGGGATCGGAGCTACAATGAGCAGTTCTTC CASRDRSYNEQFF
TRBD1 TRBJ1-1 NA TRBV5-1 TGCGCCAGCAGCTTGACGGAGAGGACAGGCCGAGCTTTCTTT CASSLTERTGRAFF
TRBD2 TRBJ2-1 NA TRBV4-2 TGTGCCAGCAGCCCGGGACTAGCGAACAATGAGCAGTTCTTC CASSPGLANNEQFF
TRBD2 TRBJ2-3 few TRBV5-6 TGTGCCAGCAGCTTGTTATTGCGGGGGGCAGGAGGGCAGTATTTT CASSLLLRGAGGQYF
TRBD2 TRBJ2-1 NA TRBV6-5 TGTGCCAGCAGCACCGGGGGGACCCCCTACAATGAGCAGTTCTTC CASSTGGTPYNEQFF
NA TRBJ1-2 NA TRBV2 TGTGCCAGCAGTGTGTCGCCAGTCTATGGCTACACCTTC CASSVSPVYGYTF
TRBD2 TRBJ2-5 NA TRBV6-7 TGTGCCAGCAGTTACGGCAATGGCGGGGGGGCCGGGGAGACCCAGTACTTC CASSYGNGGGAGETQYF
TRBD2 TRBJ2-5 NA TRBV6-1 TGTGCCAGCAGTGACGGCGGGGGGGCAGCAGAGACCCAGTACTTC CASSDGGGAAETQYF
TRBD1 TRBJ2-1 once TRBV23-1 TGCGCCAGCAGTCAATGGTCGACAGGGGGGAATCTCACTGAGCAGTTCTTC CASSQWSTGGNLTEQFF
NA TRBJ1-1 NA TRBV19 TGTGCCAGTAGTATAGATAGTGAGAACAGACAAGGAGCTTTCTTT CASSIDSENRQGAFF
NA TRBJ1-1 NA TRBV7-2 TGTGCCAGCAGCTTAGGGCAGGGCCTCACTGAAGCTTTCTTT CASSLGQGLTEAFF
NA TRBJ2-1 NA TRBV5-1 TGCGCCAGCAGCTTTGGAGCTGGGAATGAGCAGTTCTTC CASSFGAGNEQFF
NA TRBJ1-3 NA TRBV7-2 TGTGCCAGCAGCCTCGACTGGAGTGGAAACACCATATATTTT CASSLDWSGNTIYF
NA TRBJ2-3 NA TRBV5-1 TGCGCCAGCAGCTTGGGGGGGGCAGATACGCAGTATTTT CASSLGGADTQYF
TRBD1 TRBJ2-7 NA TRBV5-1 TGCGCCAGCAGCTTGCGACAGGGCTACGAGCAGTACTTC CASSLRQGYEQYF
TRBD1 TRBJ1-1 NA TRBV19 TGTGCCAGTAGTCACCGGGGGACAGGGGGCGTGCAGGCTGAAGCTTTCTTT CASSHRGTGGVQAEAFF
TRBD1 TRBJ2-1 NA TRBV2 TGTGCCAGTAATCCGGGACAGGGGAGGGTCTCCTACAATGAGCAGTTCTTC CASNPGQGRVSYNEQFF
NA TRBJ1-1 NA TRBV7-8 TGCGCCAGCAGCTCCCTGACGGGGAACACTGAAGCTTTCTTT CASSSLTGNTEAFF
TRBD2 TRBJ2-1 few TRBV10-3 TGTGCCATCCAGGAGCGGGGGGGCCGTAATGAGCAGTTCTTC CAIQERGGRNEQFF
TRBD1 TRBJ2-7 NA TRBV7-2 TGTGCCAGCAGCTTAGCGGGACAGGGGCTCCACGAGCAGTACTTC CASSLAGQGLHEQYF
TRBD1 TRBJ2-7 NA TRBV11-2 TGTGCCAGCAGCCCAGCGGACAGGAGTTACTACGAGCAGTACTTC CASSPADRSYYEQYF
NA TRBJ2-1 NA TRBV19 TGTGCCAGTAGACTGACAGTTTTGGAGTCCTACAATGAGCAGTTCTTC CASRLTVLESYNEQFF
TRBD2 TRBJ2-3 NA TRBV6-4 TGTGCCAGCAGTGAAGGGACTAACTTTGGCGCAGATACGCAGTATTTT CASSEGTNFGADTQYF
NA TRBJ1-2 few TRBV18 TGTGCCAGCTCACCTTCAGGGATGGAAAACTATGGCTACACCTTC CASSPSGMENYGYTF
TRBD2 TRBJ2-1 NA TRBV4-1 TGCGCCAGCAGCCAGGGTCGGGGGGTCAATGAGCAGTTCTTC CASSQGRGVNEQFF
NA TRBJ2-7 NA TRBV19 TGTGCCAGTAGTATACGACGGGGCGAGCAGTACTTC CASSIRRGEQYF
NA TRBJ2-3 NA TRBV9 TGTGCCAGCAGCGTAAACCCAGGGTCTACCACAGATACGCAGTATTTT CASSVNPGSTTDTQYF
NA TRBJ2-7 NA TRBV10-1 TGCGCCAGCGGTAGTTCCTCCTACGAGCAGTACTTC CASGSSSYEQYF
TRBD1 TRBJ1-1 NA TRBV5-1 TGCGCCAGCAGCCTCCCGGGACAGCAGTGTGAAGCTTTCTTT CASSLPGQQCEAFF
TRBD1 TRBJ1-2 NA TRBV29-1 TGCAGCGTTCCAGGGGGCTACGGCTATGGCTACACCTTC CSVPGGYGYGYTF
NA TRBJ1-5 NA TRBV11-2 TGTGCCAGCAGCTTAGGACAAGATCAGCCCCAGCATTTT CASSLGQDQPQHF
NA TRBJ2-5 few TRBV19 TGTGCCAGTAGTATAGCTAGCCGCGTCCAAGAGACCCAGTACTTC CASSIASRVQETQYF
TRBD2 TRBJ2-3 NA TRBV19 TGTGCCAGTAGTTCCCCCACCGGGGGGGTGAGTGCCGCAGATACGCAGTATTTT CASSSPTGGVSAADTQYF
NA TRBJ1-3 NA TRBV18 TGTGCCAGCTCACAGCAGGGGAATGCTGGAAACACCATATATTTT CASSQQGNAGNTIYF
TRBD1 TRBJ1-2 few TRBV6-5 TGTGCCAGCAGTTACTCGGGACAGGTGTCCCATGGCTACACCTTC CASSYSGQVSHGYTF
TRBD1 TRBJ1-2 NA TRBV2 TGTGCCAGCAGTGAGATTGGGACAGCTAACTATGGCTACACCTTC CASSEIGTANYGYTF
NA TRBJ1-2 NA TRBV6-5 TGTGCCAGCAGTTACGGGCGAAACTATGGCTACACCTTC CASSYGRNYGYTF
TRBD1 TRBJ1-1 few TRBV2 TGTGCCAGCAGGAAGGGGTTTCCGGGGACAGACTCGACTGAAGCTTTCTTT CASRKGFPGTDSTEAFF
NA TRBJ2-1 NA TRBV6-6 TGTGCCAGCAGTTACCCGGGGGAGGTTGATGAGCAGTTCTTC CASSYPGEVDEQFF